This TCR beta chain is drawn from a study of CD8 T cells in ankylosing spondylitis. Germline V gives CDR1 SGHDT, CDR2 YYEEEE. CDR3 size: 14 residues. V was clipped by 0 bases and J by 2 bases, with 7 bases between them. This clonotype was counted many times. The antigen remains unidentified. Notes on the study in general: About 8 highly homologous variants made up a TCR beta motif, and this motif appeared characteristic of ankylosing spondylitis blood. Earlier reports found some motif variants in synovial fluid and blood in reactive arthritis.

With molecular barcodes, quantitative 5'-RACE was used to make the TCR beta libraries. TCRdb reprocessed the 5' RACE reads with MiXCR, giving one entry per CDR3 protein. The data contain around 490,000 distinct CDR3 sequences, under 5.5% of them singletons. Sequenced material: blood, either unsorted or a sorted T cell fraction (not recorded which). V usage is TRBV5-6 and J usage is TRBJ2-3; D not resolved. This receptor was obtained from a male donor with ankylosing spondylitis. CDR3: CASSLEYSTDTQYF. DNA of the CDR3: TGTGCCAGCAGCTTGGAGTATTCCACAGATACGCAGTATTTT.